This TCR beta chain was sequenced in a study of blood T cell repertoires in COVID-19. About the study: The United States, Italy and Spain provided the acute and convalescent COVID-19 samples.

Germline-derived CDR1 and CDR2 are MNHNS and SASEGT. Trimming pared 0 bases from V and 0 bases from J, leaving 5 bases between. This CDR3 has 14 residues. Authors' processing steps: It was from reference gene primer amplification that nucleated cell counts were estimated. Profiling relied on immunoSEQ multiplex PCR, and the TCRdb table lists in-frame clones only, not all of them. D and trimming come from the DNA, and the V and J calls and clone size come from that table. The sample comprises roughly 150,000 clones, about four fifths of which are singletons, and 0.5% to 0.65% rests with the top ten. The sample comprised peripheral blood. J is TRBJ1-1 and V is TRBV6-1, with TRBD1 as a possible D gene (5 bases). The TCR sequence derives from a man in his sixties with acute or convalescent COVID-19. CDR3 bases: TGTGCCAGCAGTGAAGCAGGGGTGAACACTGAAGCTTTCTTT. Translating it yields CASSEAGVNTEAFF.